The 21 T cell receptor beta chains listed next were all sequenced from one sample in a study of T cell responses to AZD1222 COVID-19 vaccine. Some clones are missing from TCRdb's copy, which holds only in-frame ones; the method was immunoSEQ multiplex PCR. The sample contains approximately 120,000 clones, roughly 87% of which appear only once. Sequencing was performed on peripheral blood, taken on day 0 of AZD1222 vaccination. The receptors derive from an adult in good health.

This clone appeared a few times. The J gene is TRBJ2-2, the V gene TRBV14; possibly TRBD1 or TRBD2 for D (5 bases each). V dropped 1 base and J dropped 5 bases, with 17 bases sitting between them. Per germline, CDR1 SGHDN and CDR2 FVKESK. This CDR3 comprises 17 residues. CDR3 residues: CASSQVQGRGRTGELFF. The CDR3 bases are TGTGCCAGCAGCCAAGTGCAGGGTCGGGGTCGAACCGGGGAGCTGTTTTTT.

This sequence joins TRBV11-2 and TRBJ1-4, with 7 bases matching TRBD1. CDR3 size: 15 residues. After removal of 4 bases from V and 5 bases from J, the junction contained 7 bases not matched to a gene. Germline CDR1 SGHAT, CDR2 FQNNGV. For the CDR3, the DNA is TGTGCCAGCAGCTCGCGGACAGGAATAAATGAAAAACTGTTTTTT. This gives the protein CASSSRTGINEKLFF.

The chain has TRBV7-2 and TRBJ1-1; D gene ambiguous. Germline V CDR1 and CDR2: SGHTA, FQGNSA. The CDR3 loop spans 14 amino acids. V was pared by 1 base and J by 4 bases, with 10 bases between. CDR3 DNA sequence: TGTGCCAGCAGCTTAGGGCAGACTAGCACTGAAGCTTTCTTT. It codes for CASSLGQTSTEAFF.

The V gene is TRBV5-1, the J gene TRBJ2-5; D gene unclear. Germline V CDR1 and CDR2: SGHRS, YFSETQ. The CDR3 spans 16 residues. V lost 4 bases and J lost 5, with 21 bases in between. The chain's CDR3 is CASSRLGPQDGETQYF. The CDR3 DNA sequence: TGCGCCAGCAGCCGCTTGGGTCCCCAGGACGGGGAGACCCAGTACTTC.

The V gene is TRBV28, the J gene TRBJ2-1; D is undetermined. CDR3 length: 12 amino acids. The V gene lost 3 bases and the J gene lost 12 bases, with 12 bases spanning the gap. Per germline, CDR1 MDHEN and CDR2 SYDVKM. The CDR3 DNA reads TGTGCCAGCAGTTTGCGGACGGGTGGGCAGTTCTTC. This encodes CASSLRTGGQFF. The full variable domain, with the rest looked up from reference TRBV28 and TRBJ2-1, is DVKVTQSSRYLVKRTGEKVFLECVQDMDHENMFWYRQDPGLGLRLIYFSYDVKMKEKGDIPEGYSVSREKKERFSLILESASTNQTSMYLCASSLRTGGQFFGPGTRLTVL.

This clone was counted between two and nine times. CDR3 amino acids: CASSPGGGGQETQYF. Written as DNA, the CDR3 is TGTGCCAGCAGCCCCGGGGGCGGGGGCCAAGAGACCCAGTACTTC. This chain uses TRBV4-2 with TRBJ2-5, with a weak D call TRBD2 (7 bases). Germline V CDR1 and CDR2: LGHNA, YNFKEQ. The CDR3 covers 15 residues. V was trimmed by 4 bases and J by 1 base, leaving 13 bases between them.

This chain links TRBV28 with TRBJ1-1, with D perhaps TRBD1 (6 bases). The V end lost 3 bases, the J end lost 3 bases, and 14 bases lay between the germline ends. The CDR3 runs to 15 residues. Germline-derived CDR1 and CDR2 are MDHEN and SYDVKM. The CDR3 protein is CASSLGGRRDTEAFF. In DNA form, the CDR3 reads TGTGCCAGCAGTTTGGGGGGGCGCCGAGACACTGAAGCTTTCTTT.

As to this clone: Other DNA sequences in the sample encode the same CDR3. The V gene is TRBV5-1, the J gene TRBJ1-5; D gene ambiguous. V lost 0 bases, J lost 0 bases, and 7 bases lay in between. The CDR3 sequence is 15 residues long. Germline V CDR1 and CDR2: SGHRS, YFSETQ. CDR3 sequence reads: CASSLAGSSNQPQHF. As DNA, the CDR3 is TGCGCCAGCAGCTTGGCGGGCAGTAGCAATCAGCCCCAGCATTTT. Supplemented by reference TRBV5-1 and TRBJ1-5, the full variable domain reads KAGVTQTPRYLIKTRGQQVTLSCSPISGHRSVSWYQQTPGQGLQFLFEYFSETQRNKGNFPGRFSGRQFSNSRSEMNVSTLELGDSALYLCASSLAGSSNQPQHFGDGTRLSIL.

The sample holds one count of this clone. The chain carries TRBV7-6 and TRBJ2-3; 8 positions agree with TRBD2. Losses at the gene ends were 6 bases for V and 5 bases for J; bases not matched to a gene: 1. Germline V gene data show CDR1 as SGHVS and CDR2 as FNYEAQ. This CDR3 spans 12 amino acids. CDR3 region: CASSRGGDTQYF. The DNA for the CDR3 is TGTGCCAGCAGTCGGGGGGGAGATACGCAGTATTTT.

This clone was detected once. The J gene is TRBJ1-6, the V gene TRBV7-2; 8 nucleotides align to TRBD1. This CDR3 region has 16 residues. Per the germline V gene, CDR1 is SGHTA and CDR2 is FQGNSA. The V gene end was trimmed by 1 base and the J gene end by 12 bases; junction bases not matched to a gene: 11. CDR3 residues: CASSLGGTGALVPLHF. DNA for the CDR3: TGTGCCAGCAGCTTAGGTGGGACAGGCGCTCTGGTACCCCTCCACTTT.

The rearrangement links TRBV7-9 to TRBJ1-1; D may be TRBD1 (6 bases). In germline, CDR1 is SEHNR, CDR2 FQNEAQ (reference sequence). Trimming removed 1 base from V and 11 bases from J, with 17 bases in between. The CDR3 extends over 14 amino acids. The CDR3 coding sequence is TGTGCCAGCAGCTTAGTACTCGGTAGGGGGAACGCTTTCTTT. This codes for CASSLVLGRGNAFF.

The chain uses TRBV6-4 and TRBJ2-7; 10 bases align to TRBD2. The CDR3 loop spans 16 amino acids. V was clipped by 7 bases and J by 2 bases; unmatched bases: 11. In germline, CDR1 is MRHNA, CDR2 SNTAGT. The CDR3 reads CASIKGAGLAAYEQYF. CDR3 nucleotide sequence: TGTGCCAGCATTAAGGGGGCCGGACTAGCGGCCTACGAGCAGTACTTC.

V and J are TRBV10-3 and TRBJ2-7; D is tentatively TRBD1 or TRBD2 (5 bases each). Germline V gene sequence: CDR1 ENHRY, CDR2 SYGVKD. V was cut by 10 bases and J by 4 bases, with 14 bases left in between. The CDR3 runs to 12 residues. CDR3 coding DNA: TGTGCCACCCGGACGGGACCATACGAGCAGTACTTC. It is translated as CATRTGPYEQYF.

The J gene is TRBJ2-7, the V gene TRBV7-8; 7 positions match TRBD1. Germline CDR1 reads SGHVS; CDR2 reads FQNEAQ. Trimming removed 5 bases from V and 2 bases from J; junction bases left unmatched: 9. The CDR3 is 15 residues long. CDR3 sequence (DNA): TGTGCCAGCAGCGAAGGGGGCCGGGGTCCCTACGAGCAGTACTTC. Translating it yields CASSEGGRGPYEQYF.

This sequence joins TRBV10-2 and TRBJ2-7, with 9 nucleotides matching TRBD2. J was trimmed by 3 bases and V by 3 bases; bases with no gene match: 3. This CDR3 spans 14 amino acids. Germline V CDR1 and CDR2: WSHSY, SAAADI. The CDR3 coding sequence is TGCGCCAGCAGTGAAAAGCGGGAGGTCTACGAGCAGTACTTC. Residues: CASSEKREVYEQYF.

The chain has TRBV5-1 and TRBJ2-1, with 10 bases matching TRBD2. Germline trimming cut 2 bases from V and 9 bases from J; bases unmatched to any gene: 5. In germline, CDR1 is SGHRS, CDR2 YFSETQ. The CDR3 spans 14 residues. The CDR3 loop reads CASSLAGGTREQFF. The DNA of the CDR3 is TGCGCCAGCAGCTTAGCGGGGGGGACCCGTGAGCAGTTCTTC.

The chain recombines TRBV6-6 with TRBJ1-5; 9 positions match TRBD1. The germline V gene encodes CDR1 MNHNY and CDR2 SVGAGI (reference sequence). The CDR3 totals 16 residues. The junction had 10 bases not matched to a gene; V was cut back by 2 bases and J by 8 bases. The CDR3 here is CASSYGGTGSVEPQHF. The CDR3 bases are TGTGCCAGCAGTTACGGCGGGACAGGGAGTGTAGAGCCCCAGCATTTT.

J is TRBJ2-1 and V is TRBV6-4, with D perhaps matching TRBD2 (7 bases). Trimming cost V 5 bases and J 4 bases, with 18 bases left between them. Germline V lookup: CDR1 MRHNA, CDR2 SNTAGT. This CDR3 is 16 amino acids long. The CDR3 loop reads CASSPSPAGTYNEQFF. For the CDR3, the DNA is TGTGCCAGCAGTCCCTCCCCAGCGGGGACATACAATGAGCAGTTCTTC.

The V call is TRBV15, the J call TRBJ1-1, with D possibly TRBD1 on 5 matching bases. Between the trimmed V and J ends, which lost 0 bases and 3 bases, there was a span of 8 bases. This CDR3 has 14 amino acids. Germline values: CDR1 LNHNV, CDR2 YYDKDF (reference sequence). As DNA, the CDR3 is TGTGCCACCAGCAGAGATAGAGGGGACACTGAAGCTTTCTTT. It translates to CATSRDRGDTEAFF.

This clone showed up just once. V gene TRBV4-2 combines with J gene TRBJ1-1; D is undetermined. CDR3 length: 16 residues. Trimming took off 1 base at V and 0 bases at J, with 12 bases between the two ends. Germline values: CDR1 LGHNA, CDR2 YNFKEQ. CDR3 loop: CASSQARAALNTEAFF. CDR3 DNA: TGTGCCAGCAGCCAAGCCCGGGCGGCGCTGAACACTGAAGCTTTCTTT.

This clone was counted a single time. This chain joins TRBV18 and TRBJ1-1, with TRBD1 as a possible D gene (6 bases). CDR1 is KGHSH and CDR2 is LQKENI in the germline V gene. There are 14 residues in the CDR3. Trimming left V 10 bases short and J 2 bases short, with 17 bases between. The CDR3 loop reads CATHSGAPNTEAFF. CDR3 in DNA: TGTGCCACCCATTCGGGGGCCCCTAACACTGAAGCTTTCTTT.